The rows below give T cell receptor beta chains drawn from one sample of a study of blood T cell repertoires in COVID-19. Sequenced by immunoSEQ multiplex PCR; TCRdb stores in-frame clones only, minus some. The sample yields about 40,000 clones, around 83% seen once. Source material: peripheral blood. These receptor sequences come from a woman aged 55-69 years with acute or convalescent COVID-19. Each CDR3 is given with its conserved first and last residue. Fields, in order: D gene, clone size, J gene, CDR3 length, V gene, CDR3 protein, CDR3 DNA. D genes are given only for firm matches. Not every row has a clone size; where given, it reads once, few, many or a size class.

D: -; size: -; J: TRBJ1-1; length: 15; V: TRBV6-2/TRBV6-3; CDR3: CASSLQTLMNTEAFF; DNA: TGTGCCAGCAGTTTACAGACATTGATGAACACTGAAGCTTTCTTT
D: -; size: -; J: TRBJ2-7; length: 11; V: TRBV5-5; CDR3: CASSYHYEQYF; DNA: TGTGCCAGCAGCTATCACTACGAGCAGTACTTC
D: TRBD1; size: -; J: TRBJ2-2; length: 13; V: TRBV7-9; CDR3: CATEDRGNGELFF; DNA: TGTGCCACGGAGGACAGGGGTAACGGGGAGCTGTTTTTT
D: -; size: -; J: TRBJ1-1; length: 16; V: TRBV9; CDR3: CASSVGRGWEDTEAFF; DNA: TGTGCCAGCAGCGTAGGACGGGGGTGGGAGGACACTGAAGCTTTCTTT
D: -; size: -; J: TRBJ2-2; length: 12; V: TRBV27; CDR3: CASSFGAGELFF; DNA: TGTGCCAGCAGTTTCGGAGCCGGGGAGCTGTTTTTT
D: -; size: -; J: TRBJ2-2; length: 13; V: TRBV5-1; CDR3: CASSLTLSGELFF; DNA: TGCGCCAGCAGCTTGACCCTATCCGGGGAGCTGTTTTTT
D: -; size: -; J: TRBJ1-2; length: 10; V: TRBV6-1; CDR3: CASSERFYTF; DNA: TGTGCCAGCAGTGAACGTTTCTACACCTTC
D: TRBD2; size: -; J: TRBJ2-1; length: 15; V: TRBV9; CDR3: CASSVYGLEFNEQFF; DNA: TGTGCCAGCAGCGTATATGGACTAGAGTTCAATGAGCAGTTCTTC
D: -; size: -; J: TRBJ2-1; length: 11; V: TRBV14; CDR3: CASSQIGEQFF; DNA: TGTGCCAGCAGCCAGATCGGGGAGCAGTTCTTC
D: TRBD1; size: -; J: TRBJ1-6; length: 15; V: TRBV6-1; CDR3: CASSESGTGGSRTVF; DNA: TGTGCCAGCAGTGAATCCGGGACAGGGGGCTCCCGCACCGTCTTT
D: -; size: -; J: TRBJ1-5; length: 13; V: TRBV9; CDR3: CASSVGEGQPQHF; DNA: TGTGCCAGCAGCGTCGGGGAGGGTCAGCCCCAGCATTTT
D: -; size: once; J: TRBJ1-2; length: 15; V: TRBV6-5; CDR3: CASSLTTGSWYGYTF; DNA: TGTGCCAGCAGCCTCACGACGGGGAGTTGGTATGGCTACACCTTC
D: -; size: once; J: TRBJ2-6; length: 15; V: TRBV5-4; CDR3: CASSFPSSGANVLTF; DNA: TGTGCCAGCAGCTTCCCCTCCTCTGGGGCCAACGTCCTGACTTTC
D: -; size: few; J: TRBJ1-6; length: 13; V: TRBV6-4; CDR3: CASSDGGNSPLHF; DNA: TGTGCCAGCAGTGACGGGGGGAATTCACCCCTCCACTTT
D: -; size: -; J: TRBJ2-3; length: 12; V: TRBV5-3; CDR3: CARGGGTDTQYF; DNA: TGTGCCAGAGGCGGGGGCACAGATACGCAGTATTTT
D: TRBD2; size: -; J: TRBJ2-1; length: 12; V: TRBV7-2; CDR3: CGGTRVNNEQFF; DNA: TGTGGGGGGACTAGAGTAAACAATGAGCAGTTCTTC
D: -; size: -; J: TRBJ2-7; length: 13; V: TRBV27; CDR3: CASSRQSTYEQYF; DNA: TGTGCCAGCAGCCGACAGTCAACCTACGAGCAGTACTTC
D: TRBD1; size: -; J: TRBJ2-7; length: 15; V: TRBV27; CDR3: CASSLGQVEVYEQYF; DNA: TGTGCCAGCAGTTTGGGACAGGTTGAAGTCTACGAGCAGTACTTC
D: -; size: -; J: TRBJ2-7; length: 15; V: TRBV6-5; CDR3: CASSPQGLGNNEQYF; DNA: TGTGCCAGCAGTCCGCAGGGGCTAGGTAACAACGAGCAGTACTTC
D: TRBD1; size: -; J: TRBJ1-2; length: 13; V: TRBV7-2; CDR3: CASSVQGRYGYTF; DNA: TGTGCCAGCAGCGTACAGGGGCGGTATGGCTACACCTTC
D: -; size: -; J: TRBJ1-1; length: 16; V: TRBV5-8; CDR3: CASSVGQPQGNTEAFF; DNA: TGTGCCAGCAGCGTAGGACAGCCCCAAGGGAACACTGAAGCTTTCTTT
D: TRBD1; size: -; J: TRBJ1-1; length: 17; V: TRBV7-9; CDR3: CASSPYGARDRYLEAFF; DNA: TGTGCCAGCAGCCCGTACGGGGCAAGGGACAGGTATCTTGAAGCTTTCTTT
D: -; size: -; J: TRBJ2-1; length: 13; V: TRBV29-1; CDR3: CSVVRDFYNEQFF; DNA: TGCAGCGTTGTCCGGGACTTCTACAATGAGCAGTTCTTC
D: -; size: -; J: TRBJ1-2; length: 11; V: TRBV6-5; CDR3: CASSYREGYTF; DNA: TGTGCCAGCAGTTATCGGGAGGGCTACACCTTC
D: TRBD2; size: -; J: TRBJ2-3; length: 15; V: TRBV27; CDR3: CASSLIPLAEVTQYF; DNA: TGTGCCAGCAGTTTGATACCCCTAGCGGAGGTTACGCAGTATTTT
D: -; size: -; J: TRBJ1-6; length: 16; V: TRBV14; CDR3: CASSQDGGREDSPLHF; DNA: TGTGCCAGCAGCCAAGATGGGGGCAGGGAAGATTCACCCCTCCACTTT
D: TRBD1; size: -; J: TRBJ1-4; length: 14; V: TRBV4-2; CDR3: CASSPGTGNEKLFF; DNA: TGTGCCAGCAGCCCCGGGACAGGGAATGAAAAACTGTTTTTT
D: TRBD1; size: -; J: TRBJ2-7; length: 14; V: TRBV3-1/TRBV3-2; CDR3: CASSRRDRGSEQYF; DNA: TGTGCCAGCAGCCGCCGGGACAGGGGGAGCGAGCAGTACTTC
D: TRBD2; size: once; J: TRBJ2-4; length: 14; V: TRBV5-4; CDR3: CASSFGGAGNIQYF; DNA: TGTGCCAGCAGCTTCGGGGGGGCGGGAAACATTCAGTACTTC
D: TRBD2; size: -; J: TRBJ2-7; length: 16; V: TRBV6-5; CDR3: CASSWGLAELTYEQYF; DNA: TGTGCCAGCAGTTGGGGACTAGCGGAGTTAACCTACGAGCAGTACTTC
D: -; size: -; J: TRBJ2-1; length: 15; V: TRBV18; CDR3: CASSPSRSSYNEQFF; DNA: TGTGCCAGCTCACCTAGCCGGAGTTCCTACAATGAGCAGTTCTTC
D: -; size: -; J: TRBJ2-5; length: 15; V: TRBV13; CDR3: CASSLGGRGQETQYF; DNA: TGTGCCAGCAGCTTAGGTGGCAGGGGCCAAGAGACCCAGTACTTC
D: -; size: -; J: TRBJ2-5; length: 14; V: TRBV5-5; CDR3: CASSLQGWGETQYF; DNA: TGTGCCAGCAGCTTGCAGGGGTGGGGGGAGACCCAGTACTTC